This T cell receptor (beta chain) appears in the sequencing data of a study of OX40 agonist ivuxolimab in advanced cancers. Whole-study context: Intravenous ivuxolimab was administered to patients every 2 weeks at 0.01 to 10 mg/kg. People who had prior anti-PD-1, anti-PD-L1 or anti-CTLA-4 therapy could take part, and around 40% had some.

Regarding the study as a whole: At 0.1 to 3.0 mg/kg, clonal expansion of CD4+ and CD8+ blood T cells had occurred by week 6.

The repertoire was sequenced with immunoSEQ multiplex PCR; TCRdb's copy has only in-frame clones and lacks some. The table lists tens of thousands of clones, 70% to 80% of them singletons. As for this clone: Its specificity is not known.

CDR3 length equals 15 residues. Germline V CDR1 and CDR2: SGHRS, YFSETQ. V trimming: 4 bases; J trimming: 13 bases; junction bases outside the gene matches: 16. The chain joins TRBV5-1 to TRBJ2-5, with TRBD2 matching over 10 bases. This clonotype was obtained from an adult with an advanced solid tumor such as melanoma, head and neck, liver or kidney cancer. Sequencing was performed on CD4+ or CD8+ T cells sorted from blood, taken in a trial of the OX40 agonist ivuxolimab. The CDR3 DNA reads TGCGCCAGCAGCCCGAATGATAGCGGGGGGATATATCTGTACTTC. Amino acid sequence: CASSPNDSGGIYLYF.